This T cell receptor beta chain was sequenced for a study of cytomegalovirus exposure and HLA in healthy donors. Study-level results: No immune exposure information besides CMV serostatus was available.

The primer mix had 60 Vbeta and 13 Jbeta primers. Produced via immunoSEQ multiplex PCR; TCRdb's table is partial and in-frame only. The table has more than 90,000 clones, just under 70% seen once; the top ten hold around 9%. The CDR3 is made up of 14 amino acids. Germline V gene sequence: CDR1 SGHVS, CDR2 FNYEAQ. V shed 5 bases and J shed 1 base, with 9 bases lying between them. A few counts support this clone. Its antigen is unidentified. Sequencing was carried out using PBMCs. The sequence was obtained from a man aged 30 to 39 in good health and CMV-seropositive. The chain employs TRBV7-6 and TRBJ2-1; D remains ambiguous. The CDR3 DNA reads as TGTGCCAGCAGCCCGGCCAGGTCCTACAATGAGCAGTTCTTC. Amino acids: CASSPARSYNEQFF. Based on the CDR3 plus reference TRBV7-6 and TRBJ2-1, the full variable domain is GAGVSQSPRYKVTKRGQDVALRCDPISGHVSLYWYRQALGQGPEFLTYFNYEAQQDKSGLPNDRFSAERPEGSISTLTIQRTEQRDSAMYRCASSPARSYNEQFFGPGTRLTVL.